The subject of this entry is one TCR beta chain. The data were taken from a study of cytomegalovirus exposure and HLA in healthy donors. Germline loops: CDR1 MNHNS, CDR2 SASEGT. Trimming at V came to 6 bases and at J to 5 bases, leaving 1 base not matched to a gene. CDR3 length: 12 residues. It was with 60 Vbeta and 13 Jbeta primers that the PCR ran. TCRdb keeps only in-frame clones here, not all; method: immunoSEQ multiplex PCR. The profile shows some 170,000 clones, roughly 80% of them singletons. The TCR sequence derives from a man aged 18 to 35 in good health and CMV-seropositive. The V gene is TRBV6-1, the J gene TRBJ2-3; 8 bases line up with TRBD2. Sequenced sample: PBMCs. CDR3 nucleotide sequence: TGTGCCAGCAGCGGGAGGGGAGATACGCAGTATTTT. Its translation: CASSGRGDTQYF.